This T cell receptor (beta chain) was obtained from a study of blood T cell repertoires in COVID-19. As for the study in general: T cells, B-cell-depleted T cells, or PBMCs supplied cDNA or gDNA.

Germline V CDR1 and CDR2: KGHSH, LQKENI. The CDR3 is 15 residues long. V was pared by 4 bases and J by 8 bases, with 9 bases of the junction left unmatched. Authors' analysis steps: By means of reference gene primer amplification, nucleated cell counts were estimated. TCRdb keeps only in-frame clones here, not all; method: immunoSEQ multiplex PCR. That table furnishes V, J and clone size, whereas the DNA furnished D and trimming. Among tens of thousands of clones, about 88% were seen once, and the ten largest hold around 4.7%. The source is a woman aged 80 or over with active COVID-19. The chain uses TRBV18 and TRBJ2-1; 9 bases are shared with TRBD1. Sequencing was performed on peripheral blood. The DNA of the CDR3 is TGTGCCAGCTCACTCACCGGGACAGGGTCTGATGAGCAGTTCTTC. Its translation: CASSLTGTGSDEQFF.